The 32 T cell receptor beta chains below all came from one sample that was sequenced in a study of blood T cell repertoires in COVID-19. Sequenced by immunoSEQ multiplex PCR; TCRdb stores in-frame clones only, minus some. The sample lists 400,000 to 450,000 clones, just over 85% occurring once. Sequencing used peripheral blood. Every receptor here comes from a woman aged 25 to 39 with active or convalescent COVID-19.

V gene TRBV7-2 combines with J gene TRBJ2-3; 9 nucleotides match TRBD2. The germline CDR1 and CDR2 sequences are SGHTA and FQGNSA. V lost 4 bases, J lost 2 bases, and 7 bases stayed unmatched. The CDR3 loop spans 16 amino acids. The CDR3 loop is CASSSLSGGITDTQYF. CDR3 bases: TGTGCCAGCAGCTCCCTGAGCGGGGGGATCACAGATACGCAGTATTTT.

V and J are TRBV25-1 and TRBJ2-7; unclear D gene. The CDR3 extends over 14 amino acids. Trimming shortened V by 1 base and J by 2 bases, and 9 bases separated the two germline ends. From germline, CDR1 is MGHDK and CDR2 SYGVNS. The CDR3 reads CASSESQDPYEQYF. The CDR3 DNA reads TGTGCCAGCAGTGAATCCCAGGATCCCTACGAGCAGTACTTC.

This sequence joins TRBV27 and TRBJ1-1, with 8 bases that match TRBD1. Germline CDR1 MNHEY, CDR2 SMNVEV (reference sequence). The CDR3 runs to 14 residues. V was pared by 2 bases and J by 5 bases, with 4 bases of the junction left unmatched. CDR3 protein: CASSLQGAGTEAFF. CDR3 coding DNA: TGTGCCAGCAGTTTACAGGGGGCAGGAACTGAAGCTTTCTTT.

This clone was observed a few times. This chain connects TRBV20-1 to TRBJ1-6; D not certain. CDR1 DFQATT and CDR2 SNEGSKA come from the germline V gene (reference sequence). The CDR3 runs to 16 residues. V lost 3 bases to trimming and J lost 0 bases, with 12 bases between them. The CDR3 nucleotides read TGCAGTGCTAGTGAGGCGGTGGGCTCCTATAATTCACCCCTCCACTTT. Amino acids: CSASEAVGSYNSPLHF.

V usage is TRBV7-8 and J usage is TRBJ2-7, with TRBD2 matching over 10 bases. This CDR3 comprises 14 residues. V lost 5 bases, J lost 6 bases, and 7 bases stayed unmatched. Per germline, CDR1 SGHVS and CDR2 FQNEAQ. The CDR3 spells CASSHPVAGGEQYF. CDR3 DNA sequence: TGTGCCAGCAGCCACCCAGTAGCGGGAGGCGAGCAGTACTTC.

The chain carries TRBV5-4 and TRBJ2-3, with 8 positions matching TRBD2. CDR1 is SGHNT and CDR2 is YYREEE in the germline V gene (reference sequence). The CDR3 length is 13 residues. J gave up 6 bases and V 6 bases, and 6 bases lay outside the gene matches. CDR3 sequence: CASKAGGRDTQYF. In DNA, the CDR3 is TGTGCCAGCAAGGCGGGGGGCCGTGATACGCAGTATTTT. The entire variable domain, with the rest obtained from reference TRBV5-4 and TRBJ2-3, is as follows: ETGVTQSPTHLIKTRGQQVTLRCSSQSGHNTVSWYQQALGQGPQFIFQYYREEENGRGNFPPRFSGLQFPNYSSELNVNALELDDSALYLCASKAGGRDTQYFGPGTRLTVL.

V is TRBV4-1 and J is TRBJ1-6; TRBD1 matches at 7 bases. Germline V CDR1 and CDR2: MGHRA, YSYEKL. V shed 1 base, J shed 5 bases, and the junction held 5 bases outside the gene matches. The CDR3 loop spans 16 amino acids. The CDR3, as DNA: TGCGCCAGCAGCCAAGGTGTTGACAGGGATAATTCACCCCTCCACTTT. Residues: CASSQGVDRDNSPLHF.

The rearrangement links TRBV7-9 to TRBJ2-5, with D hard to call. Germline CDR1 reads SEHNR; CDR2 reads FQNEAQ (reference sequence). The CDR3 is 16 residues long. Between the trimmed V and J ends, which lost 1 base and 2 bases, there was a span of 14 bases. The CDR3 loop is CASSLGFTAEQETQYF. CDR3 nucleotides: TGTGCCAGCAGCTTAGGTTTTACCGCGGAGCAAGAGACCCAGTACTTC.

This clone was seen more than once but under ten times. The chain carries TRBV6-2 or TRBV6-3 and TRBJ2-2; 11 bases are a match to TRBD2. Germline CDR1 is MNHEY and CDR2 is SVGEGT. The CDR3 consists of 15 residues. J was trimmed by 3 bases and V by 4 bases; bases with no gene match: 1. The CDR3 loop is CASSSGLADTGELFF. The CDR3 DNA sequence: TGTGCCAGCAGTTCGGGACTAGCGGACACCGGGGAGCTGTTTTTT.

This chain connects TRBV11-2 to TRBJ2-6, with D maybe TRBD2 (5 bases). The germline CDR1 and CDR2 sequences are SGHAT and FQNNGV. V was cut by 6 bases and J by 0 bases, with 21 bases left in between. The CDR3 has 19 residues. The CDR3, as DNA: TGTGCCAGCAGTCCCCGGCGGGTCGATTCAAGCTCTGGGGCCAACGTCCTGACTTTC. Translating gives CASSPRRVDSSSGANVLTF.

V and J are TRBV28 and TRBJ2-7; no definite D call. Trimming left V 3 bases short and J 3 bases short, with 9 bases between. The CDR3 spans 13 residues. CDR1 is MDHEN, CDR2 SYDVKM, per germline. The CDR3 DNA is TGTGCCAGCAGTTTGGGCAGTTACTACGAGCAGTACTTC. Its translation: CASSLGSYYEQYF.

The chain uses TRBV3-1 (or the pseudogene TRBV3-2) and TRBJ2-5, with D maybe TRBD2 (5 bases). The V end was cut by 8 bases, the J end by 2 bases, with 12 bases between. Germline V gene lookup returns CDR1 LGHDT and CDR2 YNNKEL (reference sequence). The CDR3 has 13 amino acids. DNA for the CDR3: TGTGCCAGCTCTCGGGGAAGACAAGAGACCCAGTACTTC. This gives the protein CASSRGRQETQYF.

The gene calls are TRBV12-3 or TRBV12-4 and TRBJ1-2; maybe TRBD1 (6 bases). V was shortened by 6 bases and J by 8 bases, with 16 bases between the two germline ends. The CDR3 consists of 13 residues. The CDR3 DNA reads TGTGCCAGCAGCAGGGGAAGGGTGGGCGGCTACACCTTC. The encoded protein is CASSRGRVGGYTF.

This sequence joins TRBV2 and TRBJ2-7, with 10 bases lining up with TRBD2. V trimming: 3 bases; J trimming: 6 bases; junction bases outside the gene matches: 8. From germline, CDR1 is SNHLY and CDR2 FYNNEI. CDR3 length equals 15 residues. CDR3 region: CASSDLSSGSSEQYF. DNA of the CDR3: TGTGCCAGCAGTGACTTGTCTAGCGGGAGCTCCGAGCAGTACTTC.

This clone was picked up one time. The genes are TRBV11-3 and TRBJ2-7; TRBD1 might be the D (5 bases). CDR1 is SGHNT and CDR2 is YENEEA in the germline V gene. This CDR3 region has 14 residues. With 0 bases removed from V and 1 base from J, the gap between germline ends came to 7 bases. The CDR3 nucleotides read TGTGCCAGCAGCTTAGATCCAGGGTCCTACGAGCAGTACTTC. Protein: CASSLDPGSYEQYF.

The rearrangement uses TRBV24-1 and TRBJ2-2; D remains ambiguous. The germline CDR1 and CDR2 sequences are KGHDR and SFDVKD. With 4 bases removed from V and 4 bases from J, the gap between germline ends came to 6 bases. This CDR3 contains 13 residues. CDR3 loop: CATSDPGTGELFF. The CDR3, as DNA: TGTGCCACCAGTGACCCAGGCACCGGGGAGCTGTTTTTT.

The V gene is TRBV7-9, the J gene TRBJ2-3; D is perhaps TRBD2 (5 bases). Trimming left V 5 bases short and J 2 bases short, with 14 bases between. The CDR3 extends over 15 amino acids. Germline lookup yields CDR1 SEHNR and CDR2 FQNEAQ (reference sequence). The CDR3 nucleotides are TGTGCCAGCAGCACTAGGACGGCTAACACAGATACGCAGTATTTT. Amino acid sequence: CASSTRTANTDTQYF.

CDR3 in amino acids: CASRGQLNTEAFF. CDR3 bases: TGCGCCAGCAGAGGACAGCTGAACACTGAAGCTTTCTTT. V gene TRBV10-2 combines with J gene TRBJ1-1; D possibly corresponds to TRBD1 (6 bases). Trimming shortened V by 6 bases and J by 0 bases, and 8 bases separated the two germline ends. The CDR3 is 13 amino acids. Per the germline V gene, CDR1 is WSHSY and CDR2 is SAAADI.

The V and J genes are TRBV4-1 and TRBJ1-1, with TRBD1 matching over 9 bases. Germline CDR1 and CDR2: MGHRA and YSYEKL. The CDR3 is 18 residues long. The junction had 13 bases not matched to a gene; V was cut back by 4 bases and J by 1 base. For the CDR3, the DNA is TGCGCCAGCAGCCCCCCGACTAAGACAGGGGGGGAGAACACTGAAGCTTTCTTT. It codes for CASSPPTKTGGENTEAFF.

Only one count was recorded for this clone. The rearrangement links TRBV6-5 to TRBJ2-5, with D maybe TRBD1 (6 bases). CDR1 and CDR2 (germline): MNHEY, SVGAGI. The CDR3 loop spans 14 amino acids. V was clipped by 7 bases and J by 1 base, with 13 bases between them. In DNA, the CDR3 is TGTGCCAGCAACTACGGGACAACCCAAGAGACCCAGTACTTC. It encodes CASNYGTTQETQYF.

This chain connects TRBV11-2 to TRBJ2-7; 7 bases agree with TRBD1. The germline V gene encodes CDR1 SGHAT and CDR2 FQNNGV. V lost 3 bases, J lost 3 bases, and 5 bases stayed unmatched. CDR3 length: 14 amino acids. The CDR3 DNA follows: TGTGCCAGCAGCTTTAGTCAGGGGGTCTACGAGCAGTACTTC. This translates into CASSFSQGVYEQYF. The entire variable domain, with the rest obtained from reference TRBV11-2 and TRBJ2-7, is as follows: EAGVAQSPRYKIIEKRQSVAFWCNPISGHATLYWYQQILGQGPKLLIQFQNNGVVDDSQLPKDRFSAERLKGVDSTLKIQPAKLEDSAVYLCASSFSQGVYEQYFGPGTRLTVT.

V usage is TRBV18 and J usage is TRBJ2-2; TRBD1 agrees at 10 bases. The CDR3 is 16 amino acids. Germline CDR1 and CDR2: KGHSH and LQKENI. J was trimmed by 4 bases and V by 2 bases; bases with no gene match: 4. In DNA, the CDR3 is TGTGCCAGCTCACCAGGGACAGGGGAATTCACCGGGGAGCTGTTTTTT. This sequence encodes CASSPGTGEFTGELFF.

This chain links TRBV10-2 with TRBJ2-1; 7 bases match TRBD2. The CDR3 spans 16 residues. Germline assignment: CDR1 WSHSY and CDR2 SAAADI. V lost 4 bases and J lost 0; bases outside the gene matches: 6. The CDR3 DNA reads TGCGCCAGCAGTGCCCTCGGGGGGTTCTCCTACAATGAGCAGTTCTTC. It codes for CASSALGGFSYNEQFF.

The V call is TRBV7-9, the J call TRBJ2-1; a possible D gene is TRBD2 (6 bases). The CDR3 has 14 amino acids. Trimming took off 1 base at V and 8 bases at J, with 12 bases between the two ends. Germline V gene sequence: CDR1 SEHNR, CDR2 FQNEAQ (reference sequence). CDR3 residues: CASSLDLAIDEQFF. DNA for the CDR3: TGTGCCAGCAGCTTAGATCTAGCGATCGATGAGCAGTTCTTC.

The chain uses TRBV7-9 and TRBJ1-1; 9 nucleotides line up with TRBD1. The CDR3 runs to 16 residues. Trimming took 3 bases from V and 4 from J; bases not matched to a gene: 9. Per the germline V gene, CDR1 is SEHNR and CDR2 is FQNEAQ (reference sequence). CDR3 coding DNA: TGTGCCAGCAGCTTCGCACAGGGGGCAGGGATCACTGAAGCTTTCTTT. This sequence encodes CASSFAQGAGITEAFF.

V is TRBV18 and J is TRBJ1-1, with no clear D. Germline CDR1 reads KGHSH; CDR2 reads LQKENI. The CDR3 extends over 14 amino acids. V was cut by 0 bases and J by 4 bases, with 9 bases left in between. CDR3 nucleotides: TGTGCCAGCTCACCACCCGGGGAGCGCACTGAAGCTTTCTTT. Amino acids: CASSPPGERTEAFF. The full variable domain, in which reference TRBV18 and TRBJ1-1 provide the parts outside the CDR3, is NAGVMQNPRHLVRRRGQEARLRCSPMKGHSHVYWYRQLPEEGLKFMVYLQKENIIDESGMPKERFSAEFPKEGPSILRIQQVVRGDSAAYFCASSPPGERTEAFFGQGTRLTVV.

The rearrangement links TRBV29-1 to TRBJ2-1; 10 nucleotides line up with TRBD1. V lost 7 bases and J lost 4; bases outside the gene matches: 13. The germline gives CDR1 SQVTM, CDR2 ANQGSEA. CDR3 size: 16 residues. CDR3 protein: CSGSDRGRKIYNEQFF. In DNA, the CDR3 is TGCAGCGGGTCCGACAGGGGGCGTAAAATTTACAATGAGCAGTTCTTC.

This clone was detected only a few times. J is TRBJ1-1 and V is TRBV4-2; D not resolved. CDR1 and CDR2 from the germline V gene are LGHNA and YNFKEQ. The V end was cut by 0 bases, the J end by 4 bases, with 21 bases between. The CDR3 is 18 residues long. CDR3 nucleotides: TGTGCCAGCAGCCAAGACCTCCCGGGTACGGGGATGGGCACTGAAGCTTTCTTT. Translating gives CASSQDLPGTGMGTEAFF.

The chain is built from TRBV2 and TRBJ2-7, with 10 bases matching TRBD1. The CDR3 has 14 amino acids. Germline V gene lookup returns CDR1 SNHLY and CDR2 FYNNEI. V shed 6 bases, J shed 3 bases, and the junction held 5 bases outside the gene matches. The CDR3: CASRGDRGFYEQYF. DNA for the CDR3: TGTGCCAGCAGGGGGGACAGGGGATTCTACGAGCAGTACTTC.

The chain is built from TRBV7-2 and TRBJ2-5; 7 bases align to TRBD2. J was trimmed by 3 bases and V by 5 bases; bases with no gene match: 3. This CDR3 contains 13 residues. Germline CDR1 is SGHTA and CDR2 is FQGNSA. The CDR3 region is CASSQGLKETQYF. DNA of the CDR3: TGTGCCAGCAGCCAGGGACTAAAAGAGACCCAGTACTTC.

A word on this clone: In the same sample, other DNA sequences code for this CDR3. J is TRBJ2-7 and V is TRBV6-5; TRBD1 aligns across 7 bases. Looked up from germline, CDR1 is MNHEY and CDR2 is SVGAGI. V lost 6 bases and J lost 3; bases outside the gene matches: 8. The CDR3 length is 14 residues. The CDR3 nucleotides read TGTGCCAGCAGCCTTAGGACAGGACACTACGAGCAGTACTTC. Protein product: CASSLRTGHYEQYF.

V usage is TRBV10-3 and J usage is TRBJ1-5; 8 bases are shared with TRBD1. From germline, CDR1 is ENHRY and CDR2 SYGVKD. Germline trimming cut 5 bases from V and 7 bases from J; bases unmatched to any gene: 7. This CDR3 has 14 residues. CDR3 sequence reads: CAISPGGDEQPQHF. The CDR3 DNA reads TGTGCCATCAGTCCAGGGGGCGATGAACAGCCCCAGCATTTT.